This T cell receptor (beta chain) was captured by sequencing in a study of vaccination effects on CD4 cells after COVID-19. Looking at the study overall: Vaccine administered to participants consisted of two doses of either BNT162b2 or mRNA-1273.

The V gene's germline CDR1 is SGHTA and CDR2 FQGNSA. V was trimmed by 5 bases and J by 1 base, leaving 11 bases between them. The CDR3 has 14 amino acids. Scientists isolated CD4+ T cells after a roughly ten-day culture period ended. Previously uninfected by SARS-CoV-2, the vaccine recipients also showed negative nucleocapsid antibodies. Only one count was recorded for this clone. Its antigen is not identified. Generated by immunoSEQ multiplex PCR, the TCRdb table keeps only in-frame clones and is missing some. Among 70,000 to 75,000 clones listed, around 77% were seen once. The specimen comprised CD4+ T cells from PBMCs cultured without peptide, sampled before COVID-19 vaccination. The receptor was isolated from a human donor who received a COVID-19 vaccine. The V call is TRBV7-2, the J call TRBJ1-1; the D gene is possibly TRBD1 (5 bases). The CDR3 protein is CASSLRTGNTEAFF. The CDR3 DNA follows: TGTGCCAGCAGCCTTCGTACAGGGAACACTGAAGCTTTCTTT.